Following are 26 T cell receptor beta chains from one sample sequenced in a study of patients and donors after allogeneic stem cell transplantation. TCRdb ran MiXCR on the RT-PCR reads and lists one entry per CDR3 protein. The sample lists over 150,000 distinct CDR3 sequences; about 32% were seen once. The specimen was blood, either unsorted or a sorted T cell fraction (not recorded which). These receptors all stem from a human donor who was either an allogeneic HSCT recipient or a stem cell or donor lymphocyte infusion donor (not recorded which). It is not recorded whose cells these are; they may come from a transplant donor.

This clonotype was recorded a few times. The V call is TRBV19, the J call TRBJ1-2; 8 positions match TRBD1. V dropped 4 bases and J dropped 4; count of bases not matched to a gene: 5. This CDR3 region has 14 residues. Per germline, CDR1 LNHDA and CDR2 SQIVND (reference sequence). In nucleotides, the CDR3 is TGTGCCAGTAGTACCGCAGGGGGCACCTATGGCTACACCTTC. This encodes CASSTAGGTYGYTF. Filled out from reference TRBV19 and TRBJ1-2, the complete variable domain reads DGGITQSPKYLFRKEGQNVTLSCEQNLNHDAMYWYRQDPGQGLRLIYYSQIVNDFQKGDIAEGYSVSREKKESFPLTVTSAQKNPTAFYLCASSTAGGTYGYTFGSGTRLTVV.

The chain employs TRBV6-2 or TRBV6-3 and TRBJ2-5; 11 bases agree with TRBD2. In germline, CDR1 is MNHEY, CDR2 SVGEGT. The CDR3 consists of 15 residues. Losses at the gene ends were 6 bases for V and 1 base for J; bases not matched to a gene: 4. The CDR3, as DNA: TGTGCCAGCAGACTAGCGGGAGTCCTCCAAGAGACCCAGTACTTC. Its protein is CASRLAGVLQETQYF.

This clonotype was seen many times. The V and J genes are TRBV6-5 and TRBJ1-4; D not resolved. CDR3 length: 14 amino acids. CDR1 is MNHEY, CDR2 SVGAGI, per germline. The V and J ends lost 6 bases and 3 bases respectively, with 11 bases between them. CDR3 region: CASSRSQPNEKLFF. The CDR3 DNA reads TGTGCCAGCAGCCGAAGCCAGCCTAATGAAAAACTGTTTTTT.

This clonotype turned up a few times. The gene calls are TRBV4-3 and TRBJ2-1; D is uncertain. CDR3 length: 16 residues. V was pared by 0 bases and J by 3 bases, with 12 bases between. The germline V gene encodes CDR1 LGHNA and CDR2 YSLEER. The CDR3 loop reads CASSQDRLLYYNEQFF. The CDR3, as DNA: TGCGCCAGCAGCCAAGATCGACTGCTCTACTACAATGAGCAGTTCTTC.

This clonotype was seen a handful of times. The chain couples TRBV29-1 to TRBJ2-7; 9 bases are a match to TRBD1. The V gene end was trimmed by 4 bases and the J gene end by 0 bases; junction bases not matched to a gene: 16. This CDR3 comprises 18 residues. CDR1 and CDR2 from the germline V gene are SQVTM and ANQGSEA. The CDR3 sequence is CSVGGRLQGASNSYEQYF. As DNA, the CDR3 is TGCAGCGTTGGTGGGAGACTACAGGGGGCGTCTAACTCCTACGAGCAGTACTTC.

The chain employs TRBV13 and TRBJ2-3, with TRBD2 matching over 8 bases. The CDR3 consists of 15 residues. Germline loops: CDR1 PRHDT, CDR2 FYEKMQ (reference sequence). V lost 3 bases and J lost 6; bases outside the gene matches: 8. This chain's CDR3 is CASSFNGRAGDTQYF. The CDR3 bases are TGTGCCAGCAGCTTTAACGGGAGGGCCGGGGATACGCAGTATTTT.

The V call is TRBV5-6, the J call TRBJ2-1, with no clear D. Germline loops: CDR1 SGHDT, CDR2 YYEEEE. This CDR3 is built from 12 residues. With 0 bases removed from V and 6 bases from J, the gap between germline ends came to 4 bases. As DNA, the CDR3 is TGTGCCAGCAGCTTGGATCTCAATGAGCAGTTCTTC. Encoded protein: CASSLDLNEQFF.

This clonotype was detected a few times. This chain links TRBV24-1 with TRBJ1-2; no clear D. This CDR3 contains 14 residues. V was pared by 1 base and J by 2 bases, with 7 bases between. Germline V gives CDR1 KGHDR, CDR2 SFDVKD. Here the CDR3 reads CATSDFTKNYGYTF. DNA of the CDR3: TGTGCCACCAGTGATTTTACAAAAAACTATGGCTACACCTTC.

This clonotype was counted a few times. The V call is TRBV6-6, the J call TRBJ1-3, with 9 bases lining up with TRBD1. CDR1 is MNHNY, CDR2 SVGAGI, per germline (reference sequence). The CDR3 contains 16 residues. J was trimmed by 4 bases and V by 1 base; bases with no gene match: 5. The chain's CDR3 is CASSYWTGAGGNTIYF. CDR3 DNA: TGTGCCAGCAGTTACTGGACAGGGGCCGGGGGAAACACCATATATTTT.

This sequence joins TRBV5-1 and TRBJ2-7; D is perhaps TRBD1 or TRBD2 (5 bases each). The CDR3 covers 15 residues. Germline V lookup: CDR1 SGHRS, CDR2 YFSETQ. The V gene lost 5 bases and the J gene lost 5 bases, with 20 bases spanning the gap. The DNA of the CDR3 is TGCGCCAGCAGAGTGCCGGGACCGGACGGACACGAGCAGTACTTC. Amino acids: CASRVPGPDGHEQYF.

This rearrangement joins TRBV29-1 to TRBJ2-3; 10 bases are shared with TRBD2. V shed 4 bases and J 5 bases; nucleotides not matched to a gene: 0. The CDR3 runs to 12 residues. CDR1 and CDR2 from the germline V gene are SQVTM and ANQGSEA. The CDR3 here is CSVGLAGDTQYF. CDR3 nucleotide sequence: TGCAGCGTTGGACTAGCGGGAGATACGCAGTATTTT.

This sequence joins TRBV6-6 and TRBJ2-5, with 9 bases aligning to TRBD2. V trimming: 0 bases; J trimming: 6 bases; junction bases outside the gene matches: 5. The CDR3 length is 15 residues. CDR1 and CDR2 from the germline V gene are MNHNY and SVGAGI (reference sequence). The CDR3 bases are TGTGCCAGCAGTTACTCAGCGGGAGGTGGAAAGACCCAGTACTTC. Residues: CASSYSAGGGKTQYF.

This clonotype was seen many times. The gene calls are TRBV7-9 and TRBJ1-4, with D uncertain. CDR1 and CDR2 from the germline V gene are SEHNR and FQNEAQ (reference sequence). This CDR3 has 14 amino acids. Trimming removed 2 bases from V and 4 bases from J, with 8 bases in between. The CDR3 region is CASSLHGDNEKLFF. CDR3 nucleotides: TGTGCCAGCAGCTTACATGGGGATAATGAAAAACTGTTTTTT.

This clonotype came up a few times. This rearrangement joins TRBV4-3 to TRBJ2-5, with D perhaps TRBD1 (6 bases). CDR1 and CDR2 from the germline V gene are LGHNA and YSLEER. The CDR3 length is 13 residues. V dropped 0 bases and J dropped 8 bases, with 10 bases sitting between them. This CDR3 reads CASSQDTGQTQYF. The CDR3 DNA reads TGCGCCAGCAGCCAAGATACGGGACAAACCCAGTACTTC.

V and J are TRBV10-3 and TRBJ1-6; D perhaps matches TRBD1 (6 bases). The CDR3 covers 17 residues. Trimming took off 5 bases at V and 0 bases at J, with 14 bases between the two ends. CDR1 ENHRY and CDR2 SYGVKD come from the germline V gene. CDR3: CAISTYRESSYNSPLHF. CDR3 sequence (DNA): TGTGCCATCAGTACTTACAGGGAGAGCTCCTATAATTCACCCCTCCACTTT.

This sequence joins TRBV2 and TRBJ2-1; 9 bases are a match to TRBD1. Per germline, CDR1 SNHLY and CDR2 FYNNEI. This CDR3 region has 15 residues. J was trimmed by 3 bases and V by 3 bases; bases with no gene match: 3. CDR3 in DNA: TGTGCCAGCAGTGAGGGACAGGGTAACTACAATGAGCAGTTCTTC. This sequence encodes CASSEGQGNYNEQFF.

Many counts were recorded for this clonotype. J is TRBJ1-5 and V is TRBV7-6, with a tentative D call TRBD1 (5 bases). The CDR3 is made up of 15 amino acids. From germline, CDR1 is SGHVS and CDR2 FNYEAQ. The V end was cut by 1 base, the J end by 8 bases, with 15 bases between. The CDR3 DNA sequence: TGTGCCAGCAGCTTAGTCTCGGGGCACGGGGAGCCCCAGCATTTT. Its protein is CASSLVSGHGEPQHF.

This clonotype was detected only a few times. The chain employs TRBV27 and TRBJ2-5, with a weak D call TRBD1 (5 bases). V was shortened by 2 bases and J by 0 bases, with 10 bases between the two germline ends. From germline, CDR1 is MNHEY and CDR2 SMNVEV (reference sequence). The CDR3 loop spans 15 amino acids. For the CDR3, the DNA is TGTGCCAGCAGTTTAGACAGCTCACACCAAGAGACCCAGTACTTC. This gives the protein CASSLDSSHQETQYF.

This clonotype was counted between two and nine times. The chain recombines TRBV13 with TRBJ1-1; 8 nucleotides match TRBD1. CDR3 length equals 16 residues. Germline-derived CDR1 and CDR2 are PRHDT and FYEKMQ (reference sequence). J gave up 1 base and V 0 bases, and 4 bases lay outside the gene matches. As DNA, the CDR3 is TGTGCCAGCAGCTTAGGCCCGGGGACAGGGAACACTGAAGCTTTCTTT. This codes for CASSLGPGTGNTEAFF. Using reference TRBV13 and TRBJ1-1 for the parts outside the CDR3, the full variable domain is AAGVIQSPRHLIKEKRETATLKCYPIPRHDTVYWYQQGPGQDPQFLISFYEKMQSDKGSIPDRFSAQQFSDYHSELNMSSLELGDSALYFCASSLGPGTGNTEAFFGQGTRLTVV.

The gene calls are TRBV4-3 and TRBJ2-7, with a weak D call TRBD2 (7 bases). V lost 0 bases and J 2 bases, leaving 11 bases between the germline ends. The CDR3 runs 15 residues. Germline-derived CDR1 and CDR2 are LGHNA and YSLEER. As DNA, the CDR3 is TGCGCCAGCAGCCAAGATGGGGGGGCCGCCTACGAGCAGTACTTC. Protein sequence: CASSQDGGAAYEQYF.

This CDR3 is CASSVDRTSWNNEQFF. The CDR3, as DNA: TGTGCCAGCAGCGTAGATCGGACTAGCTGGAACAATGAGCAGTTCTTC. The chain recombines TRBV9 with TRBJ2-1; 8 nucleotides agree with TRBD2. This CDR3 has 16 residues. Per the germline V gene, CDR1 is SGDLS and CDR2 is YYNGEE. Trimming cost V 0 bases and J 5 bases; bases outside gene matches: 7.

At least ten counts were recorded for this clonotype. The V and J genes are TRBV30 and TRBJ1-3; D unclear. The CDR3 is 14 amino acids. V lost 0 bases and J 4 bases, leaving 10 bases between the germline ends. CDR1 GTSNPN and CDR2 SVGIG come from the germline V gene (reference sequence). CDR3 bases: TGTGCCTGGAGTGTACCGACACGCGGAAACACCATATATTTT. This translates into CAWSVPTRGNTIYF.

The chain combines TRBV3-1 with TRBJ2-4; 7 bases align to TRBD2. Trimming cost V 4 bases and J 4 bases; bases outside gene matches: 10. CDR1 and CDR2 from the germline V gene are LGHDT and YNNKEL (reference sequence). The CDR3 spans 16 residues. The CDR3 sequence: CASSPLWGTKKNIQYF. CDR3 coding DNA: TGTGCCAGCAGCCCACTCTGGGGGACTAAAAAAAACATTCAGTACTTC. The whole variable domain, remainder taken from reference TRBV3-1 and TRBJ2-4, is DTAVSQTPKYLVTQMGNDKSIKCEQNLGHDTMYWYKQDSKKFLKIMFSYNNKELIINETVPNRFSPKSPDKAHLNLHINSLELGDSAVYFCASSPLWGTKKNIQYFGAGTRLSVL.

The sample holds a few counts of this clonotype. The chain has TRBV29-1 and TRBJ2-1, with D perhaps matching TRBD2 (5 bases). CDR3 size: 15 residues. With 6 bases removed from V and 5 bases from J, the gap between germline ends came to 20 bases. CDR1 and CDR2 from the germline V gene are SQVTM and ANQGSEA. The CDR3 is CSVRRSGNGDNEQFF. In DNA, the CDR3 is TGCAGCGTCCGGAGAAGCGGAAATGGTGACAATGAGCAGTTCTTC.

The chain links TRBV6-5 to TRBJ2-1; TRBD2 matches at 9 bases. This CDR3 has 18 residues. The V gene's germline CDR1 is MNHEY and CDR2 SVGAGI. The J segment lost 0 bases and the V segment lost 4 bases, leaving 10 bases of the junction unmatched. In nucleotides, the CDR3 is TGTGCCAGCAGTTTCGGGTCTAGCGGGGCTAGCTCCTACAATGAGCAGTTCTTC. Amino acid sequence: CASSFGSSGASSYNEQFF.

This clonotype appeared a few times. The chain employs TRBV27 and TRBJ1-4; weak D call: TRBD1 (5 bases). This CDR3 has 15 amino acids. CDR1 is MNHEY, CDR2 SMNVEV, per germline (reference sequence). Trimming pared 1 base from V and 4 bases from J, leaving 10 bases between. The CDR3 region is CASSLWGGNNEKLFF. DNA for the CDR3: TGTGCCAGCAGTTTATGGGGGGGAAATAATGAAAAACTGTTTTTT. The variable domain in full, completed from reference TRBV27 and TRBJ1-4, reads EAQVTQNPRYLITVTGKKLTVTCSQNMNHEYMSWYRQDPGLGLRQIYYSMNVEVTDKGDVPEGYKVSRKEKRNFPLILESPSPNQTSLYFCASSLWGGNNEKLFFGSGTQLSVL.